This entry describes one T cell receptor (beta chain). Its matching antigen is unknown. Germline V gene data show CDR1 as SEHNR and CDR2 as FQNEAQ (reference sequence). V was trimmed by 1 base and J by 3 bases, leaving 16 bases between them. The CDR3 sequence is 17 residues long. The sample is drawn from a study of blood T cells in healthy people across ages. Study-level information: Per every two T cells, about one barcoded beta molecule was captured by template switching.

Findings of the study overall: Diversity estimates from one million T cells were considered underestimates. Donor CMV status was unknown, possibly confounding expanded clonotype changes.

Next came a second PCR, run for about 7 to 12 cycles, which used a sample-barcoded 5' primer along with a J-beta primer mix. Each TCR beta cDNA got a 12-nucleotide random molecular identifier. TCRdb ran MiXCR on the 5' RACE reads and lists one entry per CDR3 protein. The sample holds about 680,000 distinct CDR3 sequences, 45% to 50% seen once. The TCR sequence derives from a woman aged 60-70 years in good health. The chain recombines TRBV7-9 with TRBJ2-1, with D tentatively TRBD2 (5 bases). The sample comprised blood. CDR3 DNA: TGTGCCAGCAGCTTAGGGTCCACTAGAATTCTCTACAATGAGCAGTTCTTC. As protein: CASSLGSTRILYNEQFF. The full variable domain, its missing parts supplied by reference TRBV7-9 and TRBJ2-1, is DTGVSQNPRHKITKRGQNVTFRCDPISEHNRLYWYRQTLGQGPEFLTYFQNEAQLEKSRLLSDRFSAERPKGSFSTLEIQRTEQGDSAMYLCASSLGSTRILYNEQFFGPGTRLTVL.